The 24 T cell receptor beta chains reported below all come from one sample, sequenced in a study of cytomegalovirus exposure and HLA in healthy donors. The PCR had 60 Vbeta and 13 Jbeta primers. Profiled with immunoSEQ multiplex PCR; TCRdb holds only in-frame clones, not every one. The sample lists roughly 200,000 clones; over 80% were seen once. The material sequenced was PBMCs. All receptors come from a boy under 10 years old in good health and CMV-seronegative.

J is TRBJ1-4 and V is TRBV9; D is unresolved. CDR1 and CDR2 from the germline V gene are SGDLS and YYNGEE. This CDR3 is 14 amino acids long. V was pared by 3 bases and J by 7 bases, with 13 bases between. CDR3 protein: CASSGSEEREKLFF. The CDR3 DNA reads as TGTGCCAGCAGCGGAAGTGAGGAGCGTGAAAAACTGTTTTTT.

The V gene is TRBV5-1, the J gene TRBJ1-1; 7 bases fit TRBD1. CDR1 is SGHRS and CDR2 is YFSETQ in the germline V gene. The V segment lost 2 bases and the J segment 5 bases; nucleotides outside the gene matches: 18. The CDR3 is 18 residues long. Here the CDR3 DNA reads TGCGCCAGCAGCTTCTCCAGCTTGTCAGTCCAGGGGGAAACTGAAGCTTTCTTT. Residues: CASSFSSLSVQGETEAFF.

The chain links TRBV19 to TRBJ2-5; 9 positions agree with TRBD2. Per the germline V gene, CDR1 is LNHDA and CDR2 is SQIVND (reference sequence). CDR3 length: 14 residues. The J segment lost 5 bases and the V segment lost 10 bases, leaving 11 bases of the junction unmatched. This CDR3 is CATQGREGPETQYF. DNA for the CDR3: TGTGCCACCCAGGGGCGGGAGGGCCCCGAGACCCAGTACTTC. The variable domain in full, with the rest retrieved from reference TRBV19 and TRBJ2-5, is DGGITQSPKYLFRKEGQNVTLSCEQNLNHDAMYWYRQDPGQGLRLIYYSQIVNDFQKGDIAEGYSVSREKKESFPLTVTSAQKNPTAFYLCATQGREGPETQYFGPGTRLLVL.

The chain is built from TRBV30 and TRBJ1-2, with 8 bases aligning to TRBD1. There are 13 residues in the CDR3. The germline CDR1 and CDR2 sequences are GTSNPN and SVGIG (reference sequence). Trimming took 3 bases from V and 6 from J; bases not matched to a gene: 6. The CDR3 here is CAWRRTGRHGYTF. CDR3 coding DNA: TGTGCCTGGAGAAGGACAGGGCGGCATGGCTACACCTTC.

The rearrangement uses TRBV5-1 and TRBJ2-1, with TRBD2 matching 8 bases. Looked up from germline, CDR1 is SGHRS and CDR2 is YFSETQ. Trimming cost V 2 bases and J 5 bases; bases outside gene matches: 9. CDR3 size: 16 residues. For the CDR3, the DNA is TGCGCCAGCAGCTTCGTCGGGGGGGCAACCGACAATGAGCAGTTCTTC. This gives the protein CASSFVGGATDNEQFF.

The chain employs TRBV27 and TRBJ2-7, with a tentative D call TRBD2 (7 bases). V lost 7 bases, J lost 3 bases, and 22 bases lay in between. The CDR3 runs to 16 residues. CDR1 is MNHEY, CDR2 SMNVEV, per germline (reference sequence). CDR3 in amino acids: CASKSGGGRAFYEQYF. As DNA, the CDR3 is TGTGCCAGCAAATCAGGCGGGGGCAGGGCATTCTACGAGCAGTACTTC.

This chain uses TRBV5-1 with TRBJ1-5; the D gene is possibly TRBD1 (6 bases). The CDR3 runs 13 residues. The V gene lost 0 bases and the J gene lost 8 bases, with 9 bases spanning the gap. Germline-derived CDR1 and CDR2 are SGHRS and YFSETQ. CDR3 DNA sequence: TGCGCCAGCAGCTTGGGGACAGCTAAGCCCCAGCATTTT. Protein sequence: CASSLGTAKPQHF.

V gene TRBV6-6 combines with J gene TRBJ2-3, with D possibly being TRBD1 (5 bases). Germline V lookup: CDR1 MNHNY, CDR2 SVGAGI (reference sequence). V was shortened by 0 bases and J by 4 bases, with 11 bases between the two germline ends. The CDR3 totals 15 residues. CDR3 DNA sequence: TGTGCCAGCAGTTACTCGATAGGCAGGGCAGATACGCAGTATTTT. As protein: CASSYSIGRADTQYF.

This clone was found once. The chain couples TRBV19 to TRBJ2-1; TRBD2 matches 8 bases. This CDR3 spans 12 amino acids. The V and J ends lost 7 bases and 9 bases, in that order; junction bases with no gene match: 5. Germline V lookup: CDR1 LNHDA, CDR2 SQIVND (reference sequence). CDR3 sequence reads: CASNGGAGEQFF. CDR3 coding DNA: TGTGCCAGTAACGGGGGGGCTGGTGAGCAGTTCTTC.

This chain uses TRBV6-4 with TRBJ2-3; TRBD1 agrees at 7 bases. The CDR3 contains 14 residues. V lost 6 bases, J lost 2 bases, and 5 bases stayed unmatched. Germline CDR1 is MRHNA and CDR2 is SNTAGT. CDR3 nucleotide sequence: TGTGCCAGCAGGGGGGACAGTACCACAGATACGCAGTATTTT. Amino acid sequence: CASRGDSTTDTQYF.

The chain links TRBV27 to TRBJ1-1, with D tentatively TRBD1 (6 bases). V dropped 3 bases and J dropped 4 bases, with 12 bases sitting between them. The germline CDR1 and CDR2 sequences are MNHEY and SMNVEV (reference sequence). CDR3 length: 14 amino acids. The CDR3 is CASSLGGPGTEAFF. In nucleotides, the CDR3 is TGTGCCAGCAGTTTGGGGGGGCCGGGCACTGAAGCTTTCTTT.

V is TRBV7-2 and J is TRBJ2-5, with D unresolved. This CDR3 has 14 residues. Germline CDR1 SGHTA, CDR2 FQGNSA. The V and J ends lost 1 base and 2 bases respectively, with 8 bases between them. The DNA for the CDR3 is TGTGCCAGCAGCTTAGGGAGAGTTCAAGAGACCCAGTACTTC. This gives the protein CASSLGRVQETQYF.

This chain connects TRBV27 to TRBJ2-6; D is perhaps TRBD2 (6 bases). CDR1 and CDR2 from the germline V gene are MNHEY and SMNVEV (reference sequence). The CDR3 is 17 residues long. The V and J ends lost 3 bases and 3 bases respectively, with 15 bases between them. CDR3 amino acids: CASSFVGGVYGANVLTF. The DNA of the CDR3 is TGTGCCAGCAGTTTCGTCGGAGGGGTATATGGGGCCAACGTCCTGACTTTC.

The rearrangement uses TRBV7-9 and TRBJ2-3; maybe TRBD2 (6 bases). In germline, CDR1 is SEHNR, CDR2 FQNEAQ (reference sequence). The ends were cut back, 1 base at V and 6 bases at J, with 11 bases in the middle. The CDR3 is 14 amino acids. The CDR3 DNA reads as TGTGCCAGCAGCTTAGGGGGGGAACCTGATACGCAGTATTTT. Translation gives CASSLGGEPDTQYF.

The CDR3 nucleotides read TGCGCCAGCAGCCCTACTCTTACTAGCGGAGCTTACGAGCAGTACTTC. The encoded protein is CASSPTLTSGAYEQYF. This rearrangement joins TRBV5-1 to TRBJ2-7; 8 nucleotides match TRBD2. The CDR3 extends over 16 amino acids. Trimming at V came to 4 bases and at J to 4 bases, leaving 13 bases not matched to a gene. Germline CDR1 reads SGHRS; CDR2 reads YFSETQ.

This chain joins TRBV28 and TRBJ1-4; TRBD1 agrees at 9 bases. The V and J ends lost 5 bases and 7 bases, in that order; junction bases with no gene match: 8. The CDR3 contains 15 residues. Germline CDR1 and CDR2: MDHEN and SYDVKM. The CDR3 DNA reads as TGTGCCAGCAGTAGGGCGGGACAGGGAAGTGAAAAACTGTTTTTT. Its protein product is CASSRAGQGSEKLFF.

The V and J genes are TRBV10-1 and TRBJ2-1; 8 nucleotides align to TRBD2. Trimming at V came to 1 base and at J to 0 bases, leaving 8 bases not matched to a gene. Germline CDR1 and CDR2: WNHNN and SYGVQD (reference sequence). The CDR3 contains 18 residues. As DNA, the CDR3 is TGCGCCAGCAGTGAGTTACCGGGACTAGTGAGCTCCTACAATGAGCAGTTCTTC. Translated: CASSELPGLVSSYNEQFF.

This clone appeared a few times. The V and J genes are TRBV4-2 and TRBJ1-2, with 8 positions matching TRBD1. V shed 0 bases and J 5 bases; nucleotides not matched to a gene: 5. The CDR3 runs to 15 residues. Germline loops: CDR1 LGHNA, CDR2 YNFKEQ. For the CDR3, the DNA is TGTGCCAGCAGCCAAGATAACCACAGGGGGTATGGCTACACCTTC. Its translation is CASSQDNHRGYGYTF.

The chain combines TRBV7-4 with TRBJ1-5; tentative D call: TRBD1 (5 bases). With 4 bases removed from V and 1 base from J, the gap between germline ends came to 14 bases. Germline values: CDR1 SGHVT, CDR2 SQSDAQ. The CDR3 spans 16 residues. The DNA of the CDR3 is TGTGCCAGCAGCTCAGGGCGTACAGCGAGCAATCAGCCCCAGCATTTT. This translates into CASSSGRTASNQPQHF.

The V and J genes are TRBV11-3 and TRBJ2-7; weak D call: TRBD1 (6 bases). Germline loops: CDR1 SGHNT, CDR2 YENEEA. V was shortened by 6 bases and J by 5 bases, with 20 bases between the two germline ends. The CDR3 consists of 15 residues. CDR3 DNA sequence: TGTGCCAGCAGGGGGGCTGACGTTGTTCGGCACGAGCAGTACTTC. This sequence encodes CASRGADVVRHEQYF.

The V and J genes are TRBV30 and TRBJ1-1; 7 bases line up with TRBD1. V was clipped by 5 bases and J by 0 bases; unmatched bases: 9. The CDR3 contains 15 residues. CDR1 and CDR2 (germline): GTSNPN, SVGIG (reference sequence). The CDR3 nucleotides read TGTGCCTGGGCAAACTACAGGGGCCTGAACACTGAAGCTTTCTTT. As protein: CAWANYRGLNTEAFF.

CDR3 loop: CASSLASEETQYF. DNA of the CDR3: TGCGCCAGCAGCTTGGCCTCAGAAGAGACCCAGTACTTC. This rearrangement joins TRBV5-1 to TRBJ2-5; D is undetermined. Trimming pared 0 bases from V and 3 bases from J, leaving 6 bases between. There are 13 residues in the CDR3. Germline CDR1 SGHRS, CDR2 YFSETQ.

The rearrangement links TRBV5-1 to TRBJ2-7; 8 bases fit TRBD1. In germline, CDR1 is SGHRS, CDR2 YFSETQ. The CDR3 length is 12 residues. V lost 5 bases to trimming and J lost 6 bases; unmatched junction nucleotides: 4. In nucleotides, the CDR3 is TGCGCCAGCAGGGGGGACAGGCCCGAGCAGTACTTC. Amino acids: CASRGDRPEQYF.

CDR3 protein: CASSPRTGGRDEQYF. The CDR3 DNA follows: TGTGCCAGCAGCCCTCGGACAGGGGGCAGGGACGAGCAGTACTTC. V gene TRBV14 combines with J gene TRBJ2-7; 11 bases align to TRBD1. Germline CDR1 is SGHDN and CDR2 is FVKESK. This CDR3 is built from 15 residues. The ends lost 4 bases at V and 5 bases at J; junction bases unmatched: 7.